This T cell receptor beta chain was sequenced in a study of blood T cell repertoires in COVID-19. The CDR3 runs 14 residues. The V gene's germline CDR1 is SGHRS and CDR2 YFSETQ. V lost 5 bases and J lost 5; bases outside the gene matches: 6. Produced via immunoSEQ multiplex PCR; TCRdb's table is partial and in-frame only. The table has roughly 170,000 clones, roughly 70% seen once; the top ten hold 3%. This clone was picked up one time. The chain is built from TRBV5-1 and TRBJ2-1; 8 positions match TRBD2. Sequencing used peripheral blood. The TCR was taken from a woman over 75 with acute or convalescent COVID-19. CDR3 sequence: CASRGLDSHNEQFF. The CDR3 region has the DNA TGCGCCAGCAGGGGACTAGATTCCCACAATGAGCAGTTCTTC.